The clone carrying this TCR beta chain was seen only once. Its specificity is not known. This sample was included in a study of glioma-infiltrating T cells after dendritic cell vaccination. Broader study findings: Longer survival after dendritic cell vaccination followed higher pretreatment TIL content.

Up to about 2 ug genomic DNA was used for TCRB CDR3 amplification. The primer mix had 60 V beta and 13 J beta primers. Produced via immunoSEQ multiplex PCR; TCRdb's table is partial and in-frame only. The data hold 40,000 to 60,000 clones, with around 86% observed a single time. Blood PBMC samples: pre-vaccination, two weeks post third vaccination, and at tumor progression. V was clipped by 1 base and J by 5 bases, with 20 bases between them. This CDR3 spans 17 amino acids. CDR1 and CDR2 from the germline V gene are SGHTA and FQGNSA. This chain links TRBV7-2 with TRBJ2-5; possible D gene TRBD2, 5 bases. This clonotype originated in a human donor with glioblastoma. Source: blood, taken before dendritic cell vaccination. CDR3 sequence (DNA): TGTGCCAGCAGCTTAGATCCCCCCCTGGCCCGAGGGGAGACCCAGTACTTC. Translation: CASSLDPPLARGETQYF.